This T cell receptor beta chain was captured by sequencing in a study of monozygotic twins with inflammatory bowel disease. Using TCRalpha and TCRbeta cDNA, the researchers carried out two nested PCRs that lasted approximately 16 and 10 cycles. TCRdb reworked the 5' RACE reads into one entry per CDR3 protein, no DNA. The ten top clones account for around 2.3%, within a sample of around 380,000 distinct CDR3 sequences. Sequenced: blood. This receptor was obtained from a human donor with ulcerative colitis or Crohn's disease, or a healthy co-twin of an affected twin (not recorded which).

CDR3: CASSSQGALEKLFF. The rearrangement uses TRBV6-6 and TRBJ1-4; the D gene TCRdb calls, TRBD1, cannot be checked with no DNA. The germline gives CDR1 MNHNY, CDR2 SVGAGI (reference sequence). CDR3 size: 14 residues.